Listed below are T cell receptor beta chains from one sample, sequenced in a study of blood T cells in healthy people across ages. TCRdb reanalysed the 5' RACE reads using MiXCR and keeps one entry per CDR3 protein. The repertoire consists of some 800,000 distinct CDR3 sequences, with under 45% occurring once and the leading ten covering around 21%. The material sequenced was blood. These TCRs come from a man aged 55-75 years in good health. CDR3s include the opening cysteine and the closing phenylalanine or tryptophan. The order of the fields is CDR3 DNA, CDR3 protein, CDR3 length, J gene, D gene, V gene, clone size. A D gene is named only where the DNA matches it firmly. Expanded clones get a size class; other rows say once, few or many, or leave the size out.

CDR3 DNA: TGCGCCAGCAGCGGGGACAGCATGAACACTGAAGCTTTCTTT; CDR3 protein: CASSGDSMNTEAFF; CDR3 length: 14; J gene: TRBJ1-1; D gene: TRBD1; V gene: TRBV5-1; clone size: -
CDR3 DNA: TGTGCCAGCAGCTTACAAGGTCGGAGTGCCCGACGGGGGGCCGGGGAGCTGTTTTTT; CDR3 protein: CASSLQGRSARRGAGELFF; CDR3 length: 19; J gene: TRBJ2-2; D gene: TRBD2; V gene: TRBV7-2; clone size: -
CDR3 DNA: TGTGCCAGCAGCTTACCGGGACAGGCACCATACGAGCAGTACTTC; CDR3 protein: CASSLPGQAPYEQYF; CDR3 length: 15; J gene: TRBJ2-7; D gene: TRBD1; V gene: TRBV7-2; clone size: few
CDR3 DNA: TGCAGTGCTAGCGCTGAAAAACTGTTTTTT; CDR3 protein: CSASAEKLFF; CDR3 length: 10; J gene: TRBJ1-4; D gene: -; V gene: TRBV20-1; clone size: few
CDR3 DNA: TGTGCCAGCAGCGACCAAATCGATCAGCCCCAGCATTTT; CDR3 protein: CASSDQIDQPQHF; CDR3 length: 13; J gene: TRBJ1-5; D gene: -; V gene: TRBV12-3/TRBV12-4; clone size: -
CDR3 DNA: TGTGCCACTCTTAGGGGTACTGAAGCTTTCTTT; CDR3 protein: CATLRGTEAFF; CDR3 length: 11; J gene: TRBJ1-1; D gene: -; V gene: TRBV3-1; clone size: -
CDR3 DNA: TGCGCCAGCAGCCAAAGCGTTGACACTGAAGCTTTCTTT; CDR3 protein: CASSQSVDTEAFF; CDR3 length: 13; J gene: TRBJ1-1; D gene: -; V gene: TRBV5-1; clone size: -
CDR3 DNA: TGTGCCAGCAGTTACAGGCTTTCTGGGGCCAACGTCCTGACTTTC; CDR3 protein: CASSYRLSGANVLTF; CDR3 length: 15; J gene: TRBJ2-6; D gene: -; V gene: TRBV6-2/TRBV6-3; clone size: -
CDR3 DNA: TGTGCTAGCAGCTTAGACTCCAGTTTACGCCAAGAGACCCAGTACTTC; CDR3 protein: CASSLDSSLRQETQYF; CDR3 length: 16; J gene: TRBJ2-5; D gene: -; V gene: TRBV7-7; clone size: few
CDR3 DNA: TGCAGCGTTGATCCCTCTGGAAATACGCAGTATTTT; CDR3 protein: CSVDPSGNTQYF; CDR3 length: 12; J gene: TRBJ2-3; D gene: -; V gene: TRBV29-1; clone size: many
CDR3 DNA: TGCGCCAGCAGCCAGAGTCCGGGATCCAAGGATCTTCACGAGCAGTACTTC; CDR3 protein: CASSQSPGSKDLHEQYF; CDR3 length: 17; J gene: TRBJ2-7; D gene: -; V gene: TRBV4-3; clone size: -
CDR3 DNA: TGTGCCACCAGAGGGGAAGAGACCCAGTACTTC; CDR3 protein: CATRGEETQYF; CDR3 length: 11; J gene: TRBJ2-5; D gene: -; V gene: TRBV13; clone size: few
CDR3 DNA: TGCAGTGCTCGCCTCGGGGTAGACCATGAGCAGTTCTTC; CDR3 protein: CSARLGVDHEQFF; CDR3 length: 13; J gene: TRBJ2-1; D gene: -; V gene: TRBV20-1; clone size: -
CDR3 DNA: TGCGCCAGCAGCCAAGAAAGGGGGCTGGCCTATGGCTACACCTTC; CDR3 protein: CASSQERGLAYGYTF; CDR3 length: 15; J gene: TRBJ1-2; D gene: TRBD1; V gene: TRBV4-1; clone size: -
CDR3 DNA: TGTGCCAGCAGTGAATCGGGGACAGGTACAATTCAGTACTTC; CDR3 protein: CASSESGTGTIQYF; CDR3 length: 14; J gene: TRBJ2-4; D gene: TRBD1; V gene: TRBV25-1; clone size: few
CDR3 DNA: TGTGCCAGCAGTCCCTTATGGTCCCAAGAGACCCAGTACTTC; CDR3 protein: CASSPLWSQETQYF; CDR3 length: 14; J gene: TRBJ2-5; D gene: -; V gene: TRBV6-2/TRBV6-3; clone size: -
CDR3 DNA: TGTGCCAGCAGCTCCCCCGGAGGCTCCTACGAGCAGTACTTC; CDR3 protein: CASSSPGGSYEQYF; CDR3 length: 14; J gene: TRBJ2-7; D gene: -; V gene: TRBV5-6; clone size: few
CDR3 DNA: TGTGCCAGCAGTTACTCAATGAGTAGAGTTTCACCCCTCCACTTT; CDR3 protein: CASSYSMSRVSPLHF; CDR3 length: 15; J gene: TRBJ1-6; D gene: -; V gene: TRBV6-6; clone size: -
CDR3 DNA: TGTGCCAGCAGCTTAGATGCAGCAACTAATGAAAAACTGTTTTTT; CDR3 protein: CASSLDAATNEKLFF; CDR3 length: 15; J gene: TRBJ1-4; D gene: -; V gene: TRBV7-6; clone size: -
CDR3 DNA: TGTGCCAGCAGAGGACCGGGACACGTAAATGAGCAGTACTTC; CDR3 protein: CASRGPGHVNEQYF; CDR3 length: 14; J gene: TRBJ2-5; D gene: -; V gene: TRBV3-1; clone size: -
CDR3 DNA: TGCGCCAGCAGCGAAACAGGGACGGGCTATGGCTACACCTTC; CDR3 protein: CASSETGTGYGYTF; CDR3 length: 14; J gene: TRBJ1-2; D gene: -; V gene: TRBV5-1; clone size: -
CDR3 DNA: TGTGCCAGCAGGCCGAGGGCTTGGGAAAACATTCAGTACTTC; CDR3 protein: CASRPRAWENIQYF; CDR3 length: 14; J gene: TRBJ2-4; D gene: -; V gene: TRBV6-2/TRBV6-3; clone size: few
CDR3 DNA: TGTGCCAGCAGCCTAGCGGGACGGGGGCCGAGAGGGGCCAACGTCCTGACTTTC; CDR3 protein: CASSLAGRGPRGANVLTF; CDR3 length: 18; J gene: TRBJ2-6; D gene: TRBD2; V gene: TRBV25-1; clone size: -
CDR3 DNA: TGTGCCGTCAGTCCCAGCCAGGGCAGCAATCAGCCCCAGCATTTT; CDR3 protein: CAVSPSQGSNQPQHF; CDR3 length: 15; J gene: TRBJ1-5; D gene: -; V gene: TRBV10-3; clone size: -
CDR3 DNA: TGTGCCAGCAGTCCAGACGGGACCCGCACAGATACGCAGTATTTT; CDR3 protein: CASSPDGTRTDTQYF; CDR3 length: 15; J gene: TRBJ2-3; D gene: -; V gene: TRBV13; clone size: few
CDR3 DNA: TGCAGCGTTGAAAGGTGGGGTCCAGGGGTTAAGGCTTTGGATGAGCAGTTCTTC; CDR3 protein: CSVERWGPGVKALDEQFF; CDR3 length: 18; J gene: TRBJ2-1; D gene: -; V gene: TRBV29-1; clone size: few
CDR3 DNA: TGTGCCAGCAGGAAAGGGGGACAGGTTGAAAAACTGTTTTTT; CDR3 protein: CASRKGGQVEKLFF; CDR3 length: 14; J gene: TRBJ1-4; D gene: TRBD1; V gene: TRBV6-5; clone size: -
CDR3 DNA: TGTGCCAGCACCCAGGACAGGGGTGGTTCACCCCTCCACTTT; CDR3 protein: CASTQDRGGSPLHF; CDR3 length: 14; J gene: TRBJ1-6; D gene: TRBD1; V gene: TRBV12-3/TRBV12-4; clone size: -
CDR3 DNA: TGTGCCTGGAGTGTAGTCGGGAACACTGAAGCTTTCTTT; CDR3 protein: CAWSVVGNTEAFF; CDR3 length: 13; J gene: TRBJ1-1; D gene: -; V gene: TRBV30; clone size: -
CDR3 DNA: TGTGCCAGCAGTCCAGGGTGGAATTCACCCCTCCACTTT; CDR3 protein: CASSPGWNSPLHF; CDR3 length: 13; J gene: TRBJ1-6; D gene: -; V gene: TRBV6-4; clone size: -
CDR3 DNA: TGCAGTGCTAGAGCCTCAGGGGTGACTGGAAACACCATATATTTT; CDR3 protein: CSARASGVTGNTIYF; CDR3 length: 15; J gene: TRBJ1-3; D gene: -; V gene: TRBV20-1; clone size: -
CDR3 DNA: TGCGCCAGCAGCTTGGTTCCTAGCGGGGGGCAAGAGACCCAGTACTTC; CDR3 protein: CASSLVPSGGQETQYF; CDR3 length: 16; J gene: TRBJ2-5; D gene: TRBD2; V gene: TRBV5-1; clone size: few
CDR3 DNA: TGTGCCAGCACCCAAACAGGGGGCCGAACTGAAGCTTTCTTT; CDR3 protein: CASTQTGGRTEAFF; CDR3 length: 14; J gene: TRBJ1-1; D gene: TRBD1; V gene: TRBV6-2/TRBV6-3; clone size: -
CDR3 DNA: TGTGCCAGCAGCTCTTGGGCGGGGATCCAAGAGACCCAGTACTTC; CDR3 protein: CASSSWAGIQETQYF; CDR3 length: 15; J gene: TRBJ2-5; D gene: -; V gene: TRBV7-2; clone size: few
CDR3 DNA: TGTGCCAGCAGCCAAACACAGGGGGCAACATACGAGCAGTACTTC; CDR3 protein: CASSQTQGATYEQYF; CDR3 length: 15; J gene: TRBJ2-7; D gene: TRBD1; V gene: TRBV5-8; clone size: -
CDR3 DNA: TGTGCCAGCAGCCCCCGGGGTAGCGGGGATTGGTACAATGAGCAGTTCTTC; CDR3 protein: CASSPRGSGDWYNEQFF; CDR3 length: 17; J gene: TRBJ2-1; D gene: TRBD2; V gene: TRBV7-2; clone size: -
CDR3 DNA: TGTGCCAGCAGTCGCGTAGCGGGGGGATACGAGCAGTACTTC; CDR3 protein: CASSRVAGGYEQYF; CDR3 length: 14; J gene: TRBJ2-7; D gene: TRBD2; V gene: TRBV6-7; clone size: few
CDR3 DNA: TGTGCCAGCTCACCAGGAGCGGGGGGATACAATGAGCAGTTCTTC; CDR3 protein: CASSPGAGGYNEQFF; CDR3 length: 15; J gene: TRBJ2-1; D gene: TRBD2; V gene: TRBV18; clone size: -
CDR3 DNA: TGTGCCAGCAGTCAGGAGGGGGTGGCACGCAATGAGCAGTTCTTC; CDR3 protein: CASSQEGVARNEQFF; CDR3 length: 15; J gene: TRBJ2-1; D gene: -; V gene: TRBV9; clone size: -
CDR3 DNA: TGCGCCAGCAGCCAAGTTCCCGGGACAGGGGTTAGTGGCTACACCTTC; CDR3 protein: CASSQVPGTGVSGYTF; CDR3 length: 16; J gene: TRBJ1-2; D gene: TRBD1; V gene: TRBV4-3; clone size: few
CDR3 DNA: TGCGCCAGCAGCTTGCGGGAGACAGATACGCAGTATTTT; CDR3 protein: CASSLRETDTQYF; CDR3 length: 13; J gene: TRBJ2-3; D gene: -; V gene: TRBV5-1; clone size: -
CDR3 DNA: TGTGCCAGCAGTCGGGGACTAGCGGGAGGACTTCAAGAGACCCAGTACTTC; CDR3 protein: CASSRGLAGGLQETQYF; CDR3 length: 17; J gene: TRBJ2-5; D gene: TRBD2; V gene: TRBV7-2; clone size: -
CDR3 DNA: TGCAGTGCTAGAGATGACCCCTACGAGCAGTACTTC; CDR3 protein: CSARDDPYEQYF; CDR3 length: 12; J gene: TRBJ2-7; D gene: -; V gene: TRBV20-1; clone size: few
CDR3 DNA: TGCAGTGCCGTCTCGGCCGGCTATAATTCACCCCTCCACTTT; CDR3 protein: CSAVSAGYNSPLHF; CDR3 length: 14; J gene: TRBJ1-6; D gene: -; V gene: TRBV20-1; clone size: -
CDR3 DNA: TGCAGTGCTACTCCCGAGGGGGCCAGCTCCTACGAGCAGTACTTC; CDR3 protein: CSATPEGASSYEQYF; CDR3 length: 15; J gene: TRBJ2-7; D gene: TRBD1; V gene: TRBV20-1; clone size: many